Listed here are 10 T cell receptor beta chains from one sample, sequenced in a study of T cells expressing NK-cell markers. TCRdb reanalyzed the 5' RACE reads, giving one entry per CDR3 protein sequence and no DNA. The sample has 550,000 or so distinct CDR3 sequences; the top ten hold around 4%. The sample comprised blood T cells: a sorted CD56 or NKG2C T cell subset, CD4+ or CD8+ T cells, or bulk PBMC T cells (not recorded which). Source of these receptors: a man aged 18 to 35 in good health.

J is TRBJ1-1 and V is TRBV27. The CDR3 runs to 14 residues. Germline loops: CDR1 MNHEY, CDR2 SMNVEV (reference sequence). The CDR3 sequence: CASSWRGPNTEAFF.

The chain joins TRBV24-1 to TRBJ2-1. The CDR3 totals 12 residues. The germline V gene encodes CDR1 KGHDR and CDR2 SFDVKD. This CDR3 is CATSDRLDEQFF.

CDR3 region: CASSLTDPGQPQHF. This rearrangement joins TRBV28 to TRBJ1-5. Germline CDR1 is MDHEN and CDR2 is SYDVKM. The length of the CDR3 is 14 residues.

This chain joins TRBV18 and TRBJ1-1. This CDR3 region has 14 residues. The germline V gene encodes CDR1 KGHSH and CDR2 LQKENI. The CDR3 loop is CASSQVSTLMGAFF.

The V and J genes are TRBV12-3 or TRBV12-4 and TRBJ2-7. This CDR3 comprises 12 residues. The CDR3 sequence: CASSFTVNEQYF.

The chain carries TRBV5-5 and TRBJ1-4. CDR3 length: 15 amino acids. Germline lookup yields CDR1 SGHKS and CDR2 YYEKEE (reference sequence). The CDR3 here is CASSYDRATNEKLFF.

The gene calls are TRBV4-3 and TRBJ1-6; TCRdb picks TRBD1, but there is no DNA to check that call. The V gene's germline CDR1 is LGHNA and CDR2 YSLEER. The CDR3 runs to 16 residues. The CDR3 protein is CASSQEGTGPNSPLHF.

The rearrangement uses TRBV7-9 and TRBJ2-2. There are 13 residues in the CDR3. CDR1 and CDR2 (germline): SEHNR, FQNEAQ (reference sequence). Here the CDR3 reads CASSSTETGELFF.

This chain uses TRBV7-2 with TRBJ2-3. Germline V CDR1 and CDR2: SGHTA, FQGNSA. CDR3 length equals 12 residues. The chain's CDR3 is CASRHDTDTQYF.

The gene calls are TRBV27 and TRBJ1-4; there is no DNA to check the TCRdb D call of TRBD1. CDR1 is MNHEY and CDR2 is SMNVEV in the germline V gene (reference sequence). This CDR3 is built from 14 residues. The CDR3 loop reads CASSSGTGHSKLFF. The entire variable domain, with the rest obtained from reference TRBV27 and TRBJ1-4, is as follows: EAQVTQNPRYLITVTGKKLTVTCSQNMNHEYMSWYRQDPGLGLRQIYYSMNVEVTDKGDVPEGYKVSRKEKRNFPLILESPSPNQTSLYFCASSSGTGHSKLFFGSGTQLSVL.